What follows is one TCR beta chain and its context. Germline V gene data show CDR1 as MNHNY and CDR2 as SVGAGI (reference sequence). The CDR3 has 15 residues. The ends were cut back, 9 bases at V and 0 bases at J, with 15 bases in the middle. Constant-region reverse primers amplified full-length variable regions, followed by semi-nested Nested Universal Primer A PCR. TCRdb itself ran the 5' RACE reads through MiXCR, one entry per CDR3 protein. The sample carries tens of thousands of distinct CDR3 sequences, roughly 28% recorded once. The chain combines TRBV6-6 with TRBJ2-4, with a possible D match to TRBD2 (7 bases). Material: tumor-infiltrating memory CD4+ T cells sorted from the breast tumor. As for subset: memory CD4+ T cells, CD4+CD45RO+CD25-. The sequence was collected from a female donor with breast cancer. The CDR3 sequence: CASEMGGLAKNIQYF. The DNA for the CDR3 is TGTGCCAGTGAAATGGGGGGGCTAGCCAAAAACATTCAGTACTTC.